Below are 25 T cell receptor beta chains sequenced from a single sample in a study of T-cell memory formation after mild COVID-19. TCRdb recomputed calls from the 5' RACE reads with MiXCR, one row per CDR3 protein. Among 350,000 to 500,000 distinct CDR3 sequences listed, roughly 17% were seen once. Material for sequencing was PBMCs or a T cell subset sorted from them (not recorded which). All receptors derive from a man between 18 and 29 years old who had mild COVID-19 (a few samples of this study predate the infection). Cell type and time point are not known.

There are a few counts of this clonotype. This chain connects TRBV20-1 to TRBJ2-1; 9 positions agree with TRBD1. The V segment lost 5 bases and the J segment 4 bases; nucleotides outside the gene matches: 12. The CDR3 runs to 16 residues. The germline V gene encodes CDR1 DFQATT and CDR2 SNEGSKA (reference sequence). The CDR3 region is CSALGGRTGAYNEQFF. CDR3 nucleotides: TGCAGTGCTCTAGGGGGGAGGACAGGGGCTTACAATGAGCAGTTCTTC.

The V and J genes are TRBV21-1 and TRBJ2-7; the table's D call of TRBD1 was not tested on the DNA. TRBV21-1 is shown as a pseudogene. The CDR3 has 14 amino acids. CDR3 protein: CASRGNRPADEQYV. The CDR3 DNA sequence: TGTGCCAGCAGAGGGAACAGGCCAGCGGACGAGCAGTACGTC.

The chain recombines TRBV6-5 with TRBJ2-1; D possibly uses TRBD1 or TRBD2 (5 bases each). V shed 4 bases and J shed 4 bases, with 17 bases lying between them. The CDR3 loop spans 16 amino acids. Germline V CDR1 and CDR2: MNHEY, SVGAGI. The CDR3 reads CASSFRDPRRYNEQFF. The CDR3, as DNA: TGTGCCAGCAGTTTCCGGGACCCGCGCAGGTACAATGAGCAGTTCTTC.

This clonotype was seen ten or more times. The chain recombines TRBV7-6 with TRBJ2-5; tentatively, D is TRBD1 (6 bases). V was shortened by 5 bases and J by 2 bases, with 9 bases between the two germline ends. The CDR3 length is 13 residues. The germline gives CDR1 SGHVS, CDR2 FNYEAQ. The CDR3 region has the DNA TGTGCCAGCAGCGAAGGGACACAAGAGACCCAGTACTTC. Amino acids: CASSEGTQETQYF.

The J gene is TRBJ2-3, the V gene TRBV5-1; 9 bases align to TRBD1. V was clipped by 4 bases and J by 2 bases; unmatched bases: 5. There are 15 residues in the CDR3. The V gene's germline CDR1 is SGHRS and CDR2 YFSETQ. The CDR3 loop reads CASSGTGTLTDTQYF. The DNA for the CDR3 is TGCGCCAGCAGCGGGACAGGGACTCTCACAGATACGCAGTATTTT.

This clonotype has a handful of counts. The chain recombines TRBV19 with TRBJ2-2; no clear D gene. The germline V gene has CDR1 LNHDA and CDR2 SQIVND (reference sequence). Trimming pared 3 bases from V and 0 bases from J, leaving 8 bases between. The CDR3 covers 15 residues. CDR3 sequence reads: CASSIQVANTGELFF. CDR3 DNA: TGTGCCAGTAGTATCCAGGTAGCGAACACCGGGGAGCTGTTTTTT.

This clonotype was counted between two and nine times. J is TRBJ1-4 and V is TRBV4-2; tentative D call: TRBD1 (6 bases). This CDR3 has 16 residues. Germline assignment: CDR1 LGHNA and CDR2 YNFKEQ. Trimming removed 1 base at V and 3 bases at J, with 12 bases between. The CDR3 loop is CASSQGTGTPNEKLFF. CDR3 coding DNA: TGTGCCAGCAGCCAAGGAACAGGGACGCCTAATGAAAAACTGTTTTTT.

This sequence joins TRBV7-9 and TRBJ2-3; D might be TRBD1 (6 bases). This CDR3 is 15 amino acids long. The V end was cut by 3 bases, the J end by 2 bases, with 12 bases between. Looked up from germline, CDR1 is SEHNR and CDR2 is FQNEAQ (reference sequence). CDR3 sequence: CASSFPGHPTDTQYF. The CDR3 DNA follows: TGTGCCAGCAGCTTCCCGGGACACCCCACAGATACGCAGTATTTT.

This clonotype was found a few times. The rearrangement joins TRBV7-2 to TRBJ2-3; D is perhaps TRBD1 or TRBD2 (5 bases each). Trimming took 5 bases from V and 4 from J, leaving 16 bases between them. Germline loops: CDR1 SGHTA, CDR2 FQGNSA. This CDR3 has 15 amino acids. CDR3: CASSPGHGTADTQYF. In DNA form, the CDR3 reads TGTGCCAGCAGCCCCGGTCACGGGACGGCAGATACGCAGTATTTT.

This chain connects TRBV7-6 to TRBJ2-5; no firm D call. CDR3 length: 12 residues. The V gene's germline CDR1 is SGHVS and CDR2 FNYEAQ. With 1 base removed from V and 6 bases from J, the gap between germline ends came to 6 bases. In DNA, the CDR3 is TGTGCCAGCAGCTTAGGGCCAAAGACCCAGTACTTC. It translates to CASSLGPKTQYF.

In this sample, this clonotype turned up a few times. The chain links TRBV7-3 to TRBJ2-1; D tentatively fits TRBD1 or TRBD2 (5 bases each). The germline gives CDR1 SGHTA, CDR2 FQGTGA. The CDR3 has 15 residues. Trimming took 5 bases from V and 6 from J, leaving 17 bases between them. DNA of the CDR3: TGTGCCAGCAGCCCGGGGCGCGGCCGAACCAATGAGCAGTTCTTC. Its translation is CASSPGRGRTNEQFF.

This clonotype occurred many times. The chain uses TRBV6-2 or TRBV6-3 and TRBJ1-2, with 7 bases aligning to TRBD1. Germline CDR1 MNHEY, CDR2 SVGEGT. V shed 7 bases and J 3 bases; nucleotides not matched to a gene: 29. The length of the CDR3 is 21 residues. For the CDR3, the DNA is TGTGCCAGCACCCTTTTATGGGACAGCTGGATATCAGGGGCGCGTCACTATGGCTACACCTTC. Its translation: CASTLLWDSWISGARHYGYTF.

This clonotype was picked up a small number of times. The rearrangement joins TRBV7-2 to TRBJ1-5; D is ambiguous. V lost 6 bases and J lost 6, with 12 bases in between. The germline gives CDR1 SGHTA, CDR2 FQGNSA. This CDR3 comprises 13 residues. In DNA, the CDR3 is TGTGCCAGCAGTTCCGCAGAAGGTCAGCCCCAGCATTTT. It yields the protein CASSSAEGQPQHF. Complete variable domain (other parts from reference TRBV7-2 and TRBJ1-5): GAGVSQSPSNKVTEKGKDVELRCDPISGHTALYWYRQSLGQGLEFLIYFQGNSAPDKSGLPSDRFSAERTGGSVSTLTIQRTQQEDSAVYLCASSSAEGQPQHFGDGTRLSIL.

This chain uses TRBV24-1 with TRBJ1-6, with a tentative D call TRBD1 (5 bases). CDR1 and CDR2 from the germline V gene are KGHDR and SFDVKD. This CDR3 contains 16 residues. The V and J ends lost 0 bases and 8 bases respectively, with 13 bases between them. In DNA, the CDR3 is TGTGCCACCAGTGATTTGCGGTGCAGGGCGGATTCACCCCTCCACTTT. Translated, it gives CATSDLRCRADSPLHF.

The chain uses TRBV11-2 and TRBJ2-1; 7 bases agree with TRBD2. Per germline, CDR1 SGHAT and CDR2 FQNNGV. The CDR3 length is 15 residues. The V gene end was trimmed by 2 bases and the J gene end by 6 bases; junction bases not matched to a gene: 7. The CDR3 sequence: CASSLRSGAGNEQFF. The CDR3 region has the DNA TGTGCCAGCAGCTTAAGGAGCGGGGCCGGCAATGAGCAGTTCTTC.

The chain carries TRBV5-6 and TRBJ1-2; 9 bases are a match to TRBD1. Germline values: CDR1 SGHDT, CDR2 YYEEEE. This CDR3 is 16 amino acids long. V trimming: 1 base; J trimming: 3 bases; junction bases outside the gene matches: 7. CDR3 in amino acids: CASSLKPTGGDYGYTF. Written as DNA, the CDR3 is TGTGCCAGCAGCTTGAAGCCCACAGGGGGCGACTATGGCTACACCTTC.

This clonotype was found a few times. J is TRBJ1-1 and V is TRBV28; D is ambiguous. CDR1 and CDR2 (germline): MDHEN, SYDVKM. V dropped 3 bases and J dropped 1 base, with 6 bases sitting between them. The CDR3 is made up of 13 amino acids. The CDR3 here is CASSFWGNTEAFF. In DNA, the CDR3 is TGTGCCAGCAGTTTTTGGGGGAACACTGAAGCTTTCTTT.

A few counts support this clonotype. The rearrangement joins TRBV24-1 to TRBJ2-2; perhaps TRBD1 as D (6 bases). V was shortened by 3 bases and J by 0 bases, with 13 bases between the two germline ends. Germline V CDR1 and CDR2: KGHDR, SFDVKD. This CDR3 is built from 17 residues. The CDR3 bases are TGTGCCACCAGTGATGCTCCAGGGGCGACGAACACCGGGGAGCTGTTTTTT. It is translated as CATSDAPGATNTGELFF.

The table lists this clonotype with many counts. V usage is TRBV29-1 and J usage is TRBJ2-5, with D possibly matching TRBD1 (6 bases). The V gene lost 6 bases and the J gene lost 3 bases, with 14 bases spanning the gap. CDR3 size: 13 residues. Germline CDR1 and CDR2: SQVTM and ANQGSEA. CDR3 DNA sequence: TGCAGCGTGGGGACCGGACAGAAAGAGACCCAGTACTTC. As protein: CSVGTGQKETQYF. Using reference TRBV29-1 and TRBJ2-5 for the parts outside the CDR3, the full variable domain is SAVISQKPSRDICQRGTSLTIQCQVDSQVTMMFWYRQQPGQSLTLIATANQGSEATYESGFVIDKFPISRPNLTFSTLTVSNMSPEDSSIYLCSVGTGQKETQYFGPGTRLLVL.

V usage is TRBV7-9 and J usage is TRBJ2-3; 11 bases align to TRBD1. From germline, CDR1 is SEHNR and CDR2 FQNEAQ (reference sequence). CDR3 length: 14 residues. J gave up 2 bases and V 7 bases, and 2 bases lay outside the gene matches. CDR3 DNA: TGTGCCAGCACGGGACAGGGGGACACAGATACGCAGTATTTT. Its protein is CASTGQGDTDTQYF. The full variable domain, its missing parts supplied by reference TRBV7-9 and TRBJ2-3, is DTGVSQNPRHKITKRGQNVTFRCDPISEHNRLYWYRQTLGQGPEFLTYFQNEAQLEKSRLLSDRFSAERPKGSFSTLEIQRTEQGDSAMYLCASTGQGDTDTQYFGPGTRLTVL.

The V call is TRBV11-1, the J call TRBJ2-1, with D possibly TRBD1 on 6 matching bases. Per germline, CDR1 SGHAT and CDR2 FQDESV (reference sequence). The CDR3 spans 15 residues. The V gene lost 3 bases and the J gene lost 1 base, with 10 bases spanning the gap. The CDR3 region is CASSFEGESYNEQFF. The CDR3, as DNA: TGTGCCAGCAGCTTTGAGGGGGAATCCTACAATGAGCAGTTCTTC.

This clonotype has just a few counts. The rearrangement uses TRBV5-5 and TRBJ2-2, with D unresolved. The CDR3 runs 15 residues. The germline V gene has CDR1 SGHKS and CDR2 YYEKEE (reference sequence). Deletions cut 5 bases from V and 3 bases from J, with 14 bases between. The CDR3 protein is CASRTPSWDTGELFF. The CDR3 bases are TGTGCCAGCAGAACCCCCAGTTGGGACACCGGGGAGCTGTTTTTT.

In nucleotides, the CDR3 is TGTGCCAGCAGCCCTAGGACTAACCAAGAGACCCAGTACTTC. Its translation: CASSPRTNQETQYF. This chain links TRBV5-5 with TRBJ2-5; possible D gene TRBD2, 6 bases. The CDR3 contains 14 residues. Germline V CDR1 and CDR2: SGHKS, YYEKEE (reference sequence). The germline V and J ends were trimmed by 4 bases and 0 bases, with 10 bases remaining between them.

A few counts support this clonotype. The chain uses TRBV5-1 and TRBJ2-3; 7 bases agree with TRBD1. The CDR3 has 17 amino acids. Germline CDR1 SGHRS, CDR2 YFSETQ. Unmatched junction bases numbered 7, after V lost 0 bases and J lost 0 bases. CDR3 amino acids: CASSLGPPTGSTDTQYF. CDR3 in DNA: TGCGCCAGCAGCTTGGGACCCCCGACAGGGAGCACAGATACGCAGTATTTT.

The CDR3 coding sequence is TGTGCCAGCAGCCCCCGGGGGGCTCCGGGGGAAAACATTCAGTACTTC. The encoded protein is CASSPRGAPGENIQYF. The genes are TRBV11-3 and TRBJ2-4, with a possible D match to TRBD2 (7 bases). The CDR3 contains 16 residues. Trimming left V 5 bases short and J 5 bases short, with 19 bases between. The V gene's germline CDR1 is SGHNT and CDR2 YENEEA. The whole variable domain, filled in from reference TRBV11-3 and TRBJ2-4, reads EAGVVQSPRYKIIEKKQPVAFWCNPISGHNTLYWYLQNLGQGPELLIRYENEEAVDDSQLPKDRFSAERLKGVDSTLKIQPAELGDSAVYLCASSPRGAPGENIQYFGAGTRLSVL.